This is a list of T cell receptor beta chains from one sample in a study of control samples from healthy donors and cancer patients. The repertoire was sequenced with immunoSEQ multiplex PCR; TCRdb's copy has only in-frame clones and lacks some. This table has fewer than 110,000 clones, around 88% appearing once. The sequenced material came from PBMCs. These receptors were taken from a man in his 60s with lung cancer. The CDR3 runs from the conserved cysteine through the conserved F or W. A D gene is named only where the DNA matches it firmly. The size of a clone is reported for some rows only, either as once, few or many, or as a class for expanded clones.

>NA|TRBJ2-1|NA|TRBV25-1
TGTGCCAGCCACCGAAACAGGGTCGATGAGCAGTTCTTC
CASHRNRVDEQFF
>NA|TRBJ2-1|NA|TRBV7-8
TGTGCCAACCAGGGGTCCTACAATGAGCAGTTCTTC
CANQGSYNEQFF
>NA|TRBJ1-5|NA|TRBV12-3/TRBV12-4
TGTGCCAGCAGTGGGGGGGATCGGCCCCAGCATTTT
CASSGGDRPQHF
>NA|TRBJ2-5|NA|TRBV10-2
TGCGCCAGTACTAACAGGGGGGGAGAGACCCAGTACTTC
CASTNRGGETQYF
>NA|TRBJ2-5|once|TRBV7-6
TGTGCCAGCAGCTCAGCAGGACAGACCCAAGAGACCCAGTACTTC
CASSSAGQTQETQYF
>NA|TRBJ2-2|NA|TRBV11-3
TGTGCCAGCAGCTTATTGGGGGGCCCGAACACCGGGGAGCTGTTTTTT
CASSLLGGPNTGELFF
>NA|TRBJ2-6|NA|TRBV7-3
TGTGCCAGCAGCTTAACGTTTATCGGCGGAAGCTCTGGGGCCAACGTCCTGACTTTC
CASSLTFIGGSSGANVLTF
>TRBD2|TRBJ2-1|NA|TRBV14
TGTGCCAGCAGCCCAACGGGACTAGCGGCGGCCGAGGCCTACAATGAGCAGTTCTTC
CASSPTGLAAAEAYNEQFF
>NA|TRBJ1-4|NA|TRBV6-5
TGTGCCACGAGGGGGGGAAATGAAAAACTGTTTTTT
CATRGGNEKLFF
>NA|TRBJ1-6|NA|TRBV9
TGTGCCAGCAGCGTAGAATTCTCAGGGTATTCACCCCTCCACTTT
CASSVEFSGYSPLHF
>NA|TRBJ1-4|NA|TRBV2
TGTGCCAGCAGAGGGGACACTAATGAAAAACTGTTTTTT
CASRGDTNEKLFF
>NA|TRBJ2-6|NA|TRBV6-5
TGTGCCAGCTCCGGTGACAGGTCCGGGGCCAACGTCCTGACTTTC
CASSGDRSGANVLTF
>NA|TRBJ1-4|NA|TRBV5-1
TGCGCCAGCAGCTTGGAGCCGGTTGAAAAACTGTTTTTT
CASSLEPVEKLFF
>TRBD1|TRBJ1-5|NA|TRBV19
TGTGCCAGTAGTATAGATCAGGGGGGCAGCAATCAGCCCCAGCATTTT
CASSIDQGGSNQPQHF
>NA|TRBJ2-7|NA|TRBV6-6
TGTGCCAGCAGTTACGAGTCGCCGGGACGAGGCTACGAGCAGTACTTC
CASSYESPGRGYEQYF